This TCR beta chain came from a study of blood T cell repertoires in COVID-19. Clones were sequenced by immunoSEQ multiplex PCR, and TCRdb holds only the in-frame ones, with some missing. The sample records around 130,000 clones, roughly four fifths being singletons. The sequence was collected from a human donor in a cohort sampled during active COVID-19. What was sequenced was peripheral blood.

In DNA form, the CDR3 reads TGCGCCAGCAAGCCCCGGACAGGAGAAACGTACAATGAGCAGTTCTTC. Translating gives CASKPRTGETYNEQFF. The rearrangement links TRBV5-1 to TRBJ2-1; 7 nucleotides line up with TRBD1. CDR1 and CDR2 (germline): SGHRS, YFSETQ. V was pared by 6 bases and J by 4 bases, with 13 bases of the junction left unmatched. The CDR3 contains 16 residues.